These 21 T cell receptor beta chains came from one sample sequenced in a study of T cell responses to AZD1222 COVID-19 vaccine. Data came from immunoSEQ multiplex PCR; TCRdb stores just in-frame clones and leaves some out. The sample holds around 97,000 clones, 88% seen once. The specimen was peripheral blood, collected on day 0 of AZD1222 vaccination. These receptors were obtained from an adult in good health.

CDR3 loop: CASSYLGNTEAFF. CDR3 DNA sequence: TGTGCCAGCAGTTACCTAGGGAACACTGAAGCTTTCTTT. The chain recombines TRBV6-2 or TRBV6-3 with TRBJ1-1; D unresolved. This CDR3 is built from 13 residues. V lost 2 bases and J lost 1, with 5 bases in between. Germline V gene lookup returns CDR1 MNHEY and CDR2 SVGEGT.

The chain joins TRBV9 to TRBJ1-2, with D tentatively TRBD1 (6 bases). This CDR3 region has 15 residues. CDR1 and CDR2 from the germline V gene are SGDLS and YYNGEE. Deletions cut 3 bases from V and 3 bases from J, with 15 bases between. The DNA for the CDR3 is TGTGCCAGCAGCGGCACAGGGAAGAATCACTATGGCTACACCTTC. It codes for CASSGTGKNHYGYTF.

In regard to this clone: One end of the junction fails to match germline, which may point to a read error. The gene calls are TRBV28 and TRBJ1-3, with D perhaps matching TRBD1 (5 bases). The germline V gene has CDR1 MDHEN and CDR2 SYDVKM. This CDR3 comprises 16 residues. The CDR3 DNA is TGTGCCAGCAGTTTACGAGGCAGGGTGGCTGGGAACACCATATATTTT. It specifies CASSLRGRVAGNTIYF. The entire variable domain, with the rest obtained from reference TRBV28 and TRBJ1-3, is as follows: DVKVTQSSRYLVKRTGEKVFLECVQDMDHENMFWYRQDPGLGLRLIYFSYDVKMKEKGDIPEGYSVSREKKERFSLILESASTNQTSMYLCASSLRGRVAGNTIYFGEGSWLTVV.

J is TRBJ1-6 and V is TRBV9, with 9 bases fitting TRBD1. Losses at the gene ends were 4 bases for V and 8 bases for J; bases not matched to a gene: 4. In germline, CDR1 is SGDLS, CDR2 YYNGEE. CDR3 length equals 14 residues. The CDR3 protein is CASSPRDRDSPLHF. The CDR3, as DNA: TGTGCCAGCAGCCCACGGGACAGGGATTCACCCCTCCACTTT.

This chain links TRBV19 with TRBJ1-5, with 7 bases identical to TRBD1. CDR1 is LNHDA, CDR2 SQIVND, per germline (reference sequence). V shed 3 bases, J shed 6 bases, and the junction held 5 bases outside the gene matches. This CDR3 is built from 14 residues. CDR3 DNA: TGTGCCAGTAGTATTGACAGGGAGGGTCAGCCCCAGCATTTT. It specifies CASSIDREGQPQHF.

The gene calls are TRBV6-5 and TRBJ1-2; no firm D call. Germline CDR1 reads MNHEY; CDR2 reads SVGAGI. V gave up 7 bases and J gave up 7 bases, with 19 bases separating them. The CDR3 has 14 residues. CDR3: CASTTVAGLGGYTF. The CDR3 bases are TGTGCCAGCACTACAGTGGCTGGGTTGGGTGGCTACACCTTC.

The chain carries TRBV2 and TRBJ2-1; D may correspond to TRBD1 or TRBD2 (5 bases each). Germline V gene lookup returns CDR1 SNHLY and CDR2 FYNNEI. This CDR3 region has 16 residues. Deletions cut 6 bases from V and 7 bases from J, with 22 bases between. CDR3 protein: CASRDRGGGVGNEQFF. DNA for the CDR3: TGTGCCAGCAGGGACCGGGGTGGGGGAGTCGGAAATGAGCAGTTCTTC.

The chain's CDR3 is CASSPTLQDRGSEAFF. The CDR3 nucleotides read TGTGCCAGCAGCCCGACTTTACAGGACAGGGGATCTGAAGCTTTCTTT. This chain joins TRBV5-4 and TRBJ1-1; TRBD1 matches at 9 bases. J was trimmed by 6 bases and V by 4 bases; bases with no gene match: 13. The CDR3 has 16 residues. The germline gives CDR1 SGHNT, CDR2 YYREEE (reference sequence).

This clone occurred a few times. V and J are TRBV28 and TRBJ2-7, with D tentatively TRBD2 (5 bases). Trimming removed 7 bases from V and 2 bases from J, with 15 bases in between. The CDR3 consists of 14 residues. The germline CDR1 and CDR2 sequences are MDHEN and SYDVKM. CDR3 nucleotides: TGTGCCAGCATCACCGGGAAATCTACCTACGAGCAGTACTTC. Protein product: CASITGKSTYEQYF.

The genes are TRBV6-5 and TRBJ2-5; possible D gene TRBD2, 5 bases. V lost 7 bases to trimming and J lost 7 bases, with 16 bases between them. Germline CDR1 is MNHEY and CDR2 is SVGAGI. This CDR3 is 13 amino acids long. CDR3 bases: TGTGCCAGCATCTCAGGACGCGGGCGGACCCAGTACTTC. Translation: CASISGRGRTQYF.

The J gene is TRBJ2-2, the V gene TRBV7-8; 14 bases line up with TRBD2. CDR1 SGHVS and CDR2 FQNEAQ come from the germline V gene. CDR3 length equals 15 residues. Trimming took 6 bases from V and 10 from J; bases not matched to a gene: 7. CDR3 coding DNA: TGTGCCAGCAGACCCGGACTAGCGGGAGGAGCGGAGCTGTTTTTT. This gives the protein CASRPGLAGGAELFF.

A remark on this clone: Other DNA sequences in the same sample also yield this CDR3. The chain links TRBV3-1 (or the pseudogene TRBV3-2) to TRBJ1-6; D unresolved. This CDR3 region has 11 residues. The germline gives CDR1 LGHDT, CDR2 YNNKEL (reference sequence). V lost 4 bases and J lost 8, with 3 bases in between. CDR3 loop: CASSRDSPLHF. The CDR3 bases are TGTGCCAGCAGCCGAGATTCACCCCTCCACTTT.

This chain uses TRBV7-8 with TRBJ1-1; 7 nucleotides line up with TRBD1. The J segment lost 4 bases and the V segment lost 5 bases, leaving 13 bases of the junction unmatched. The CDR3 runs 16 residues. The germline V gene encodes CDR1 SGHVS and CDR2 FQNEAQ. The DNA for the CDR3 is TGTGCCAGCAGCCTTATATCAGGGGGTTTGGGCACTGAAGCTTTCTTT. Translation: CASSLISGGLGTEAFF.

The CDR3 bases are TGTGCCAGCACCACAGGCACGAACACCGGGGAGCTGTTTTTT. It specifies CASTTGTNTGELFF. V is TRBV6-5 and J is TRBJ2-2; perhaps TRBD1 as D (5 bases). The germline CDR1 and CDR2 sequences are MNHEY and SVGAGI. Trimming left V 7 bases short and J 0 bases short, with 9 bases between. This CDR3 is 14 amino acids long.

The chain uses TRBV18 and TRBJ1-1, with 10 bases identical to TRBD1. The CDR3 consists of 15 residues. Per germline, CDR1 KGHSH and CDR2 LQKENI. Trimming cost V 2 bases and J 8 bases; bases outside gene matches: 8. CDR3: CASSPIPDRGLEAFF. Here the CDR3 DNA reads TGTGCCAGCTCACCAATCCCCGACAGGGGGCTGGAAGCTTTCTTT.

This clone was picked up one time. The chain has TRBV12-3 or TRBV12-4 and TRBJ2-7; D uncertain. This CDR3 has 13 amino acids. The V gene lost 5 bases and the J gene lost 9 bases, with 17 bases spanning the gap. The CDR3 bases are TGTGCCAGCAGTCCCAATTTTAACAGTTTGCAGTACTTC. Translated, it gives CASSPNFNSLQYF.

This chain connects TRBV13 to TRBJ1-1; TRBD1 might be the D (5 bases). The CDR3 loop spans 15 amino acids. V lost 0 bases and J 4 bases, leaving 12 bases between the germline ends. Per germline, CDR1 PRHDT and CDR2 FYEKMQ (reference sequence). In DNA form, the CDR3 reads TGTGCCAGCAGCTTAGGCCAAGGGGTTGCCACTGAAGCTTTCTTT. Amino acid sequence: CASSLGQGVATEAFF. The whole variable domain, remainder taken from reference TRBV13 and TRBJ1-1, is AAGVIQSPRHLIKEKRETATLKCYPIPRHDTVYWYQQGPGQDPQFLISFYEKMQSDKGSIPDRFSAQQFSDYHSELNMSSLELGDSALYFCASSLGQGVATEAFFGQGTRLTVV.

The sample holds a few counts of this clone. The rearrangement joins TRBV9 to TRBJ2-2; TRBD2 aligns across 15 bases. The CDR3 contains 18 residues. After removal of 4 bases from V and 0 bases from J, the junction contained 4 bases not matched to a gene. CDR1 and CDR2 (germline): SGDLS, YYNGEE. CDR3 DNA: TGTGCCAGCAGCCGTGGGACTAGCGGGAGGTCGAACACCGGGGAGCTGTTTTTT. Translated, it gives CASSRGTSGRSNTGELFF.

This clone has ten or more counts. V gene TRBV13 combines with J gene TRBJ1-2, with 9 bases that match TRBD1. The V gene's germline CDR1 is PRHDT and CDR2 FYEKMQ (reference sequence). V lost 6 bases and J lost 3; bases outside the gene matches: 17. The CDR3 runs to 18 residues. CDR3 sequence reads: CASSSDRDRVVFYYGYTF. DNA of the CDR3: TGTGCCAGCAGTTCTGACCGGGACAGGGTCGTCTTTTACTATGGCTACACCTTC.

The chain links TRBV2 to TRBJ1-2; D is uncertain. Between the trimmed V and J ends, which lost 6 bases and 4 bases, there was a span of 15 bases. Germline V lookup: CDR1 SNHLY, CDR2 FYNNEI. This CDR3 comprises 14 residues. The CDR3 is CASSASMAPYGYTF. CDR3 DNA: TGTGCCAGCAGCGCGTCAATGGCTCCCTATGGCTACACCTTC.

The chain recombines TRBV5-1 with TRBJ2-1; no firm D call. Germline lookup yields CDR1 SGHRS and CDR2 YFSETQ. This CDR3 region has 11 residues. V shed 2 bases and J shed 6 bases, with 3 bases lying between them. The CDR3 here is CASSFLNEQFF. CDR3 sequence (DNA): TGCGCCAGCAGCTTTCTCAATGAGCAGTTCTTC.